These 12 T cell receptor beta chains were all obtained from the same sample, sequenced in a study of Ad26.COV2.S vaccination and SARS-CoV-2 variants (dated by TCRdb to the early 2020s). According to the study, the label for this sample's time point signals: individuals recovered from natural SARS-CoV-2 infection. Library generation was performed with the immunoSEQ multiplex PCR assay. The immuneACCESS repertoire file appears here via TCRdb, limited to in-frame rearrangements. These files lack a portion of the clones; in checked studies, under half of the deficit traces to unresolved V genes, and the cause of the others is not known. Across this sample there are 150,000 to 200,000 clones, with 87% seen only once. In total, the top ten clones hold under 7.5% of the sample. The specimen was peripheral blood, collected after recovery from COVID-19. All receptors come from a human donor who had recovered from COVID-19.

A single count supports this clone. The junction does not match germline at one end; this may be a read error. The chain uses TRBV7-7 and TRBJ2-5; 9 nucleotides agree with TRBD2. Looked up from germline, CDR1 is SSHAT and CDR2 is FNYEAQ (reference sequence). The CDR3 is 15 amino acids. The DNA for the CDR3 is TGTGCTAGCAGCTTACAGCGGGGGGCCCAAGAGACCCAGTACTTC. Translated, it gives CASSLQRGAQETQYF.

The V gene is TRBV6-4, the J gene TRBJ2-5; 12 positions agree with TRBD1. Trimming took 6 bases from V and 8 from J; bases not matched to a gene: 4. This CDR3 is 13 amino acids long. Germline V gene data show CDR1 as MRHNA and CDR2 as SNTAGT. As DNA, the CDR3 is TGTGCCAGCAGCCCGGGACAGGGGGCAACCCAGTACTTC. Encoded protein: CASSPGQGATQYF.

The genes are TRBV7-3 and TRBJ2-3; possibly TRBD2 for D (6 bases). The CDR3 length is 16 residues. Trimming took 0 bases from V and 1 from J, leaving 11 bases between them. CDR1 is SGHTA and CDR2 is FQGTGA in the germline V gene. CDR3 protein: CASSLTSGGGTDTQYF. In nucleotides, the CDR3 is TGTGCCAGCAGCTTAACGTCGGGCGGGGGCACAGATACGCAGTATTTT. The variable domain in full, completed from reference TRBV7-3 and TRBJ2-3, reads GAGVSQTPSNKVTEKGKYVELRCDPISGHTALYWYRQSLGQGPEFLIYFQGTGAADDSGLPNDRFFAVRPEGSVSTLKIQRTERGDSAVYLCASSLTSGGGTDTQYFGPGTRLTVL.

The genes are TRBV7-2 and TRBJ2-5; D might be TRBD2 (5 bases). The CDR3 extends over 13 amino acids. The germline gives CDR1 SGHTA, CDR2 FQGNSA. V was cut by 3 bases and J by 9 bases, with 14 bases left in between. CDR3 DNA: TGTGCCAGCAGCTTGTCTCGGGGTAGGCCCCAGTACTTC. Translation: CASSLSRGRPQYF. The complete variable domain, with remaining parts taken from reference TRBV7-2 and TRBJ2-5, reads GAGVSQSPSNKVTEKGKDVELRCDPISGHTALYWYRQSLGQGLEFLIYFQGNSAPDKSGLPSDRFSAERTGGSVSTLTIQRTQQEDSAVYLCASSLSRGRPQYFGPGTRLLVL.

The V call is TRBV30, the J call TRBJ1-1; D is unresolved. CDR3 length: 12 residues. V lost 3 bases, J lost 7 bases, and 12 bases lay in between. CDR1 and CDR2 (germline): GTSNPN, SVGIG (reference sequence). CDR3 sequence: CAWSRRQFEAFF. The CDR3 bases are TGTGCCTGGAGCCGACGCCAGTTTGAAGCTTTCTTT. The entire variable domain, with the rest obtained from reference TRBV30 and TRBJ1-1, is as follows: SQTIHQWPATLVQPVGSPLSLECTVEGTSNPNLYWYRQAAGRGLQLLFYSVGIGQISSEVPQNLSASRPQDRQFILSSKKLLLSDSGFYLCAWSRRQFEAFFGQGTRLTVV.

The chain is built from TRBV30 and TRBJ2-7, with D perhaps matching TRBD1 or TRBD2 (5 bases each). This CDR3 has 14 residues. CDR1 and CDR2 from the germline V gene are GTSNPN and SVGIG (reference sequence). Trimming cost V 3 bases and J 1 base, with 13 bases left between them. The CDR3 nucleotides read TGTGCCTGGAGCGCCAGAGGGGTATCCTACGAGCAGTACTTC. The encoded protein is CAWSARGVSYEQYF. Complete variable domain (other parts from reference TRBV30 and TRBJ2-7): SQTIHQWPATLVQPVGSPLSLECTVEGTSNPNLYWYRQAAGRGLQLLFYSVGIGQISSEVPQNLSASRPQDRQFILSSKKLLLSDSGFYLCAWSARGVSYEQYFGPGTRLTVT.

This CDR3 reads CASSFEGTDEQFF. The CDR3 DNA is TGTGCCAGCAGTTTCGAGGGGACAGATGAGCAGTTCTTC. The genes are TRBV27 and TRBJ2-1; 7 positions agree with TRBD1. The J segment lost 8 bases and the V segment lost 3 bases, leaving 4 bases of the junction unmatched. The CDR3 contains 13 residues. Germline-derived CDR1 and CDR2 are MNHEY and SMNVEV (reference sequence).

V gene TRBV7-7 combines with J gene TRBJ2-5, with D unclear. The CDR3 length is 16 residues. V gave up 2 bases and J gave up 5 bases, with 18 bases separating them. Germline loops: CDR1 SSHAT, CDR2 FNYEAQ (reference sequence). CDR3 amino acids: CASSLRFSRGLETQYF. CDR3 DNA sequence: TGTGCCAGCAGCTTAAGATTTTCGCGAGGTCTGGAGACCCAGTACTTC.

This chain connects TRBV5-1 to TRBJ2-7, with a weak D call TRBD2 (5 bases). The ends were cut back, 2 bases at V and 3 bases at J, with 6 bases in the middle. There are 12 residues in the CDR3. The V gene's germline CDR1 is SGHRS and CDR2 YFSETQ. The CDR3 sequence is CASSFDYYEQYF. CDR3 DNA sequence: TGCGCCAGCAGCTTCGACTACTACGAGCAGTACTTC.

Written as DNA, the CDR3 is TGTGCCAGCAGCGAGGGGGACACCTACGAGCAGTACTTC. It yields the protein CASSEGDTYEQYF. This chain connects TRBV9 to TRBJ2-7; D perhaps matches TRBD1 (6 bases). V lost 3 bases and J lost 2, with 9 bases in between. Germline-derived CDR1 and CDR2 are SGDLS and YYNGEE. The CDR3 is 13 residues long.

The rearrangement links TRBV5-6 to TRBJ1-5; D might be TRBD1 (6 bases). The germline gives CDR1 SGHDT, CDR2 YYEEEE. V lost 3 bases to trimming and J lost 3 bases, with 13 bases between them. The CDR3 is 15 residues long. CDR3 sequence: CASSSSQGYNQPQHF. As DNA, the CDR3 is TGTGCCAGCAGCTCCTCACAGGGATACAATCAGCCCCAGCATTTT.

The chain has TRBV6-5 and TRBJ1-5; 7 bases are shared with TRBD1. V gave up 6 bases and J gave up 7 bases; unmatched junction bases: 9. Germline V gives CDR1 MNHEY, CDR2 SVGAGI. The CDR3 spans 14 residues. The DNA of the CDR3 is TGTGCCAGCAGCCGTGACAGGGTGAGGCAGCCCCAGCATTTT. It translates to CASSRDRVRQPQHF.